A selection of T cell receptor beta chains follows, all from one sample in a study of blood T cell repertoires in COVID-19. Data came from immunoSEQ multiplex PCR; TCRdb stores just in-frame clones and leaves some out. Seen here are 120,000 to 150,000 clones, roughly 80% observed once, and the top ten hold 6.2%. Sequenced sample: PBMCs or T cells enriched from blood (not recorded which). The source is a woman aged 40 to 50 who had recovered from COVID-19. Each CDR3 is given with its conserved first and last residue. Fields, in order: V gene, J gene, D gene, clone size, CDR3 DNA, CDR3 protein. D genes are given only for firm matches. Size is stated for part of the rows, as once, few or many counts, or as a class when the clone is expanded.

V: TRBV9
J: TRBJ2-5
D: TRBD2
size: .
DNA: TGTGCCAGCAGCACCCCCGGGACTAGGGTAGGGGAGACCCAGTACTTC
CDR3: CASSTPGTRVGETQYF

V: TRBV12-3/TRBV12-4
J: TRBJ2-5
D: TRBD1
size: .
DNA: TGTGCCAGCAGCACGGGACAGGGAGAGACCCAGTACTTC
CDR3: CASSTGQGETQYF

V: TRBV2
J: TRBJ2-1
D: .
size: .
DNA: TGTGCCAGCAGTGAAAGGGAGATAGCGGCAGGAGACAATGAGCAGTTCTTC
CDR3: CASSEREIAAGDNEQFF

V: TRBV28
J: TRBJ1-4
D: .
size: .
DNA: TGTGCCAGCAGTTTAGAGACAGGAGGACTGTTTTTT
CDR3: CASSLETGGLFF

V: TRBV30
J: TRBJ1-5
D: .
size: once
DNA: TGTGCCTGGGGGGGGAGCAATCAGCCCCAGCATTTT
CDR3: CAWGGSNQPQHF

V: TRBV15
J: TRBJ2-3
D: .
size: .
DNA: TGTGCCACCAGCCCGTCCCCCCCTCTAGCGAGCACAGATACGCAGTATTTT
CDR3: CATSPSPPLASTDTQYF

V: TRBV3-1/TRBV3-2
J: TRBJ1-2
D: .
size: .
DNA: TGTGCCAGCAGCCAAGAAGGAGGAAATAACTATGGCTACACCTTC
CDR3: CASSQEGGNNYGYTF

V: TRBV5-1
J: TRBJ1-2
D: TRBD1
size: .
DNA: TGCGCCAGCAGCTTCCAGGGGGGAGATGGCTACACCTTC
CDR3: CASSFQGGDGYTF

V: TRBV5-1
J: TRBJ1-2
D: .
size: .
DNA: TGCGCCAGTTTTACACAGGCTAACTATGGCTACACCTTC
CDR3: CASFTQANYGYTF

V: TRBV28
J: TRBJ1-2
D: .
size: .
DNA: TGTGCCAGCAGTGTCCTCCTTGACAGGATGTCTCCCTATGGCTACACCTTC
CDR3: CASSVLLDRMSPYGYTF

V: TRBV9
J: TRBJ2-3
D: TRBD2
size: once
DNA: TGTGCCAGCAGCGTAGGGGGACTAGAGCAGTATTTT
CDR3: CASSVGGLEQYF

V: TRBV19
J: TRBJ2-1
D: TRBD2
size: once
DNA: TGTGCCAGCAGAGCGGGGGGGCTCTATGAGCAGTTCTTC
CDR3: CASRAGGLYEQFF

V: TRBV19
J: TRBJ1-6
D: TRBD1
size: .
DNA: TGTGCCACGAACCCCAGGGGGCTCGGTTCCTATAATTCACCCCTCCACTTT
CDR3: CATNPRGLGSYNSPLHF

V: TRBV18
J: TRBJ2-1
D: TRBD2
size: .
DNA: TGTGCCAGCTCCCCGACTAGCGGGAGGATGTATGAGCAGTTCTTC
CDR3: CASSPTSGRMYEQFF

V: TRBV29-1
J: TRBJ1-2
D: TRBD1
size: .
DNA: TGCAGCGCCGGCAGGGGGCTCGACTATGGCTACACCTTC
CDR3: CSAGRGLDYGYTF

V: TRBV24-1
J: TRBJ1-2
D: .
size: .
DNA: TGTGCCACCAGTTCCGGTAGAGGAGGGCGCGATGGCTACACCTTC
CDR3: CATSSGRGGRDGYTF

V: TRBV7-9
J: TRBJ1-1
D: .
size: .
DNA: TGTGCCAGCAGCTTATTTGCCGGGGGAGGCACTGAAGCTTTCTTT
CDR3: CASSLFAGGGTEAFF

V: TRBV11-2
J: TRBJ2-5
D: TRBD2
size: .
DNA: TGTGCCAGCAGCTTATCCACGGGGGGGGGAGAGACCCAGTACTTC
CDR3: CASSLSTGGGETQYF

V: TRBV19
J: TRBJ2-7
D: .
size: .
DNA: TGTGCCAGTAGGATCGGGGGAGCCTACGAGCAGTACTTC
CDR3: CASRIGGAYEQYF

V: TRBV7-9
J: TRBJ2-5
D: .
size: .
DNA: TGTGCCAGCAGCTTTACAGGGAGACCGAGCCGAAGGCCCAAAGAGACCCAGTACTTC
CDR3: CASSFTGRPSRRPKETQYF

V: TRBV7-8
J: TRBJ1-5
D: TRBD1
size: .
DNA: TGTGCCAGCAGCTTAGAGGACAGGGGAGACAATCAGCCCCAGCATTTT
CDR3: CASSLEDRGDNQPQHF

V: TRBV5-1
J: TRBJ1-2
D: .
size: .
DNA: TGCGCCAGCAGCTTGGACTTGCCAGGGGATAACTATGGCTACACCTTC
CDR3: CASSLDLPGDNYGYTF

V: TRBV2
J: TRBJ2-7
D: .
size: few
DNA: TGTGCCAGCACAGCCCTGACGGGGTACTCGAACGAGCAGTACTTC
CDR3: CASTALTGYSNEQYF

V: TRBV6-2/TRBV6-3
J: TRBJ1-2
D: TRBD1
size: .
DNA: TGTGCCAGCAGTAACGTCGCGCAGGGGGCGTATGGCTACACCTTC
CDR3: CASSNVAQGAYGYTF

V: TRBV6-1
J: TRBJ1-4
D: .
size: .
DNA: TGTGCCAGCAGTGACAGGGAGGGCGAAAAACTGTTTTTT
CDR3: CASSDREGEKLFF

V: TRBV5-6
J: TRBJ1-2
D: .
size: once
DNA: TGTGCCAGCACCCAGGGGTTATCGGACTATGGCTACACCTTC
CDR3: CASTQGLSDYGYTF

V: TRBV25-1
J: TRBJ2-5
D: .
size: .
DNA: TGTGCCAGCAGGGGGGGAAGGGCGATCCAAGAGACCCAGTACTTC
CDR3: CASRGGRAIQETQYF

V: TRBV11-3
J: TRBJ2-1
D: TRBD1
size: .
DNA: TGTGCCAGCAGCTTAGGAGGGACAGGGATAAGGGATGAGCAGTTCTTC
CDR3: CASSLGGTGIRDEQFF

V: TRBV5-1
J: TRBJ2-3
D: .
size: .
DNA: TGCGCCAGCAGCACGCGTCCTACCCCGGATACGCAGTATTTT
CDR3: CASSTRPTPDTQYF

V: TRBV19
J: TRBJ1-2
D: .
size: .
DNA: TGTGCCAGTACCCCATGGAGGGCGGATTATGGCTACACCTTC
CDR3: CASTPWRADYGYTF

V: TRBV28
J: TRBJ1-1
D: TRBD1
size: .
DNA: TGTGCCAGCAGTCTCAGGACAGGGATCATGAACACTGAAGCTTTCTTT
CDR3: CASSLRTGIMNTEAFF

V: TRBV7-2
J: TRBJ1-6
D: TRBD1
size: .
DNA: TGTGCCAGCAGCCCAAGAGGCTGGGACAGTAATTCACCCCTCCACTTT
CDR3: CASSPRGWDSNSPLHF

V: TRBV10-1
J: TRBJ1-6
D: .
size: .
DNA: TGCGCCAGCATTGGGCTCCGTCGCTCCTATAATTCACCCCTCCACTTT
CDR3: CASIGLRRSYNSPLHF

V: TRBV5-5
J: TRBJ1-4
D: TRBD1
size: .
DNA: TGTGCCAGCAGTTTTGATCCGGGACAGGGGAGGGAAAAACTGTTTTTT
CDR3: CASSFDPGQGREKLFF

V: TRBV30
J: TRBJ1-5
D: .
size: few
DNA: TGTGCCTGGAGTGTCGAACGGGGACACGTGCAGCCCCAGCATTTT
CDR3: CAWSVERGHVQPQHF

V: TRBV11-2
J: TRBJ1-2
D: .
size: .
DNA: TGTGCCAGCACCAGGCCCAACCGCATCTATGGCTACACCTTC
CDR3: CASTRPNRIYGYTF